Below are 27 T cell receptor beta chains sequenced from a single sample in a study of blood T cells in healthy people across ages. A sample-barcoded 5' primer and a J-beta primer mix were used in a second PCR of about 7 to 12 cycles. MiXCR, run by TCRdb on the 5' RACE reads, gives a single entry per CDR3 protein. The sample shows about a million distinct CDR3 sequences, approximately 50% of them seen only once. Material: blood. These receptors came from a woman aged 60-75 years in good health.

This clonotype was recorded many times. This chain links TRBV7-7 with TRBJ2-3; D gene unclear. The CDR3 is 13 residues long. V was pared by 1 base and J by 1 base, with 3 bases between. CDR1 SSHAT and CDR2 FNYEAQ come from the germline V gene (reference sequence). This CDR3 is CASSLERTDTQYF. The CDR3 DNA reads as TGTGCCAGCAGCTTAGAACGCACAGATACGCAGTATTTT.

The chain has TRBV6-6 and TRBJ1-4, with TRBD1 as a possible D gene (6 bases). Germline V gene data show CDR1 as MNHNY and CDR2 as SVGAGI (reference sequence). Trimming left V 5 bases short and J 3 bases short, with 16 bases between. The CDR3 totals 16 residues. In DNA, the CDR3 is TGTGCCAGCAGTGCCGTGGGGGCGCGGGCTAATGAAAAACTGTTTTTT. Protein product: CASSAVGARANEKLFF.

V is TRBV21-1 and J is TRBJ2-7. TRBV21-1 corresponds to a pseudogene. The CDR3 has 15 amino acids. The CDR3 coding sequence is TGTGCCAGCAGCAGATACGTGAATTCTCCCTACGAGCAGTACTTC. Translated: CASSRYVNSPYEQYF.

In its sample, this clonotype was seen a few times. The DNA for the CDR3 is TGCGCCAGCAGCTTGGGCCATTCTGGACTAGCGGGAGCAGGAGAGACCCAGTACTTC. This translates into CASSLGHSGLAGAGETQYF. The chain is built from TRBV5-1 and TRBJ2-5; 13 nucleotides line up with TRBD2. Germline CDR1 reads SGHRS; CDR2 reads YFSETQ. This CDR3 is built from 19 residues. Trimming took 0 bases from V and 4 from J; bases not matched to a gene: 12.

This clonotype was counted between two and nine times. This chain joins TRBV4-1 and TRBJ2-5; D may be TRBD1 (6 bases). V was shortened by 6 bases and J by 3 bases, with 14 bases between the two germline ends. The CDR3 is 14 amino acids. Germline values: CDR1 MGHRA, CDR2 YSYEKL. DNA for the CDR3: TGCGCCAGCAGTTGGACAGAAGGGGAAGAGACCCAGTACTTC. Amino acids: CASSWTEGEETQYF.

This clonotype was seen a few times. The chain recombines TRBV20-1 with TRBJ2-7, with D tentatively TRBD1 (6 bases). The germline gives CDR1 DFQATT, CDR2 SNEGSKA (reference sequence). With 0 bases removed from V and 2 bases from J, the gap between germline ends came to 14 bases. This CDR3 contains 15 residues. CDR3 amino acids: CSARDWGLGTYEQYF. CDR3 sequence (DNA): TGCAGTGCTAGAGACTGGGGGCTCGGGACCTACGAGCAGTACTTC.

This clonotype was detected a few times. The chain joins TRBV20-1 to TRBJ1-2; no clear D. CDR1 is DFQATT and CDR2 is SNEGSKA in the germline V gene (reference sequence). CDR3 size: 16 residues. Trimming took 4 bases from V and 2 from J, leaving 20 bases between them. The CDR3 spells CSAKVSSMAVNYGYTF. For the CDR3, the DNA is TGCAGTGCTAAAGTTTCAAGTATGGCCGTGAACTATGGCTACACCTTC.

The rearrangement links TRBV9 to TRBJ2-4, with unresolved D. The J call may be faulty, since TRBJ2-7 better matches the DNA end. The CDR3 is 13 residues long. Germline-derived CDR1 and CDR2 are SGDLS and YYNGEE. The CDR3 DNA follows: TGTGCCAGCAGCTTTCGACACGACTACGAGCAGTACTTC. Its protein is CASSFRHDYEQYF.

The J gene is TRBJ1-2, the V gene TRBV7-2; possibly TRBD1 for D (5 bases). The CDR3 has 15 amino acids. Germline CDR1 is SGHTA and CDR2 is FQGNSA. Trimming shortened V by 1 base and J by 8 bases, and 17 bases separated the two germline ends. The CDR3 DNA reads as TGTGCCAGCAGCTTAGTGCGCGATAGGGGCGGGGGCTACACCTTC. Protein sequence: CASSLVRDRGGGYTF.

This CDR3 is CASSLLRTSEYEQYF. CDR3 nucleotide sequence: TGCGCCAGCAGCCTACTTCGGACTAGCGAGTACGAGCAGTACTTC. The V and J genes are TRBV5-1 and TRBJ2-7, with 9 positions matching TRBD2. Germline lookup yields CDR1 SGHRS and CDR2 YFSETQ. J gave up 4 bases and V 4 bases, and 9 bases lay outside the gene matches. The CDR3 covers 15 residues.

The chain has TRBV12-3 or TRBV12-4 and TRBJ1-6; the D gene is possibly TRBD1 (5 bases). The V and J ends lost 4 bases and 18 bases respectively, with 22 bases between them. The CDR3 covers 14 residues. The CDR3, as DNA: TGTGCCAGCAGTTCCTCCCCAACAACAGGCCGGCACCACTTT. Protein product: CASSSSPTTGRHHF.

This chain joins TRBV10-3 and TRBJ2-3; 8 nucleotides align to TRBD1. In germline, CDR1 is ENHRY, CDR2 SYGVKD. V dropped 2 bases and J dropped 7; count of bases not matched to a gene: 14. The CDR3 totals 17 residues. The CDR3 reads CAISERFDRGIHYTQYF. The DNA of the CDR3 is TGTGCCATCAGTGAGCGGTTCGACAGGGGCATTCATTATACGCAGTATTTT.

V and J are TRBV27 and TRBJ2-7, with D possibly matching TRBD1 (5 bases). CDR1 and CDR2 from the germline V gene are MNHEY and SMNVEV (reference sequence). CDR3 length: 18 residues. Trimming took off 4 bases at V and 3 bases at J, with 25 bases between the two ends. The CDR3 loop is CASSSSLSPGPKGYEQYF. The CDR3 DNA is TGTGCCAGCAGTTCTTCTCTCTCCCCAGGGCCGAAGGGCTACGAGCAGTACTTC.

Comments on this clonotype: Mismatch with germline at one junction end may stem from a read error. The J gene is TRBJ1-2, the V gene TRBV4-2, with 9 bases matching TRBD1. The germline gives CDR1 LGHNA, CDR2 YNFKEQ. The CDR3 sequence is 16 residues long. The CDR3, as DNA: TGTGCCAGCAGCCAAGAGCGCGTCGGGACAGGGCATGGCTGCACCTTC. It is translated as CASSQERVGTGHGCTF.

The rearrangement uses TRBV6-5 and TRBJ2-3; D assignment may be TRBD1 or TRBD2 (5 bases each). Deletions cut 5 bases from V and 6 bases from J, with 15 bases between. The CDR3 is 14 residues long. Germline lookup yields CDR1 MNHEY and CDR2 SVGAGI. CDR3 sequence reads: CASSRTPRGDTQYF. Here the CDR3 DNA reads TGTGCCAGCAGTCGGACCCCACGGGGCGATACGCAGTATTTT.

This chain joins TRBV7-9 and TRBJ2-5; 8 bases are shared with TRBD1. CDR3 length: 14 residues. Trimming at V came to 5 bases and at J to 11 bases, leaving 13 bases not matched to a gene. Germline CDR1 and CDR2: SEHNR and FQNEAQ (reference sequence). The CDR3 region is CASSPGGQEDKQYF. Here the CDR3 DNA reads TGTGCCAGCAGCCCAGGGGGACAGGAAGATAAGCAGTACTTC.

This chain uses TRBV27 with TRBJ2-7, with TRBD2 identical over 14 bases. V was clipped by 6 bases and J by 4 bases; unmatched bases: 2. The CDR3 spans 14 residues. The germline V gene has CDR1 MNHEY and CDR2 SMNVEV (reference sequence). The CDR3 DNA sequence: TGTGCCAGCAGAGGGACTAGCGGGAGATACGAGCAGTACTTC. Amino acid sequence: CASRGTSGRYEQYF.

The rearrangement uses TRBV18 and TRBJ2-7, with 12 positions matching TRBD2. After removal of 3 bases from V and 2 bases from J, the junction contained 5 bases not matched to a gene. Germline V gene data show CDR1 as KGHSH and CDR2 as LQKENI. The CDR3 extends over 16 amino acids. This chain's CDR3 is CASSPLAGGGPYEQYF. The CDR3 region has the DNA TGTGCCAGCTCACCGCTAGCGGGAGGGGGACCCTACGAGCAGTACTTC.

This clonotype has only a few counts. CDR3 sequence (DNA): TGCGCCAGCAGCTTATCGGGGGCGCCTAGCACAGATACGCAGTATTTT. It yields the protein CASSLSGAPSTDTQYF. This chain joins TRBV5-1 and TRBJ2-3; D assignment may be TRBD1 or TRBD2 (6 bases each). The V end lost 2 bases, the J end lost 0 bases, and 13 bases lay between the germline ends. The CDR3 runs 16 residues. Per the germline V gene, CDR1 is SGHRS and CDR2 is YFSETQ.

This clonotype was observed once. This chain connects TRBV5-1 to TRBJ2-1, with D unclear. V lost 4 bases and J lost 11, with 19 bases in between. Germline CDR1 and CDR2: SGHRS and YFSETQ. This CDR3 spans 14 amino acids. CDR3 bases: TGCGCCAGCAGCCCGGATTGGAATCAGCCCCAGCAGTTCTTC. Translated: CASSPDWNQPQQFF.

This chain uses TRBV27 with TRBJ2-7; D is unclear. CDR1 is MNHEY, CDR2 SMNVEV, per germline (reference sequence). This CDR3 is 16 amino acids long. The ends were cut back, 0 bases at V and 2 bases at J, with 14 bases in the middle. CDR3 sequence: CASSLSSRRSTYEQYF. In DNA, the CDR3 is TGTGCCAGCAGTTTATCGTCCCGGCGGTCTACCTACGAGCAGTACTTC.

This clonotype came up once. The chain couples TRBV6-4 to TRBJ2-1; weak D call: TRBD2 (5 bases). CDR3 length: 15 residues. Germline values: CDR1 MRHNA, CDR2 SNTAGT. Between the trimmed V and J ends, which lost 7 bases and 1 base, there was a span of 14 bases. CDR3 DNA sequence: TGTGCCAGCATAAAGTCGGGATCTTCCTACAATGAGCAGTTCTTC. This codes for CASIKSGSSYNEQFF.

J is TRBJ2-3 and V is TRBV13; 8 bases are shared with TRBD2. Germline V gives CDR1 PRHDT, CDR2 FYEKMQ (reference sequence). The length of the CDR3 is 16 residues. Trimming took 5 bases from V and 2 from J; bases not matched to a gene: 9. The CDR3 DNA is TGTGCCAGCAGCCCCAGTACTAGCGGATTCACAGATACGCAGTATTTT. This codes for CASSPSTSGFTDTQYF.

The V and J genes are TRBV6-6 and TRBJ2-5; D is unresolved. CDR1 and CDR2 (germline): MNHNY, SVGAGI (reference sequence). The CDR3 has 12 amino acids. Between the trimmed V and J ends, which lost 5 bases and 11 bases, there was a span of 15 bases. CDR3 coding DNA: TGTGCCAGCAGTAACCCCACAGTTGAGCAGTACTTC. This gives the protein CASSNPTVEQYF.

The chain recombines TRBV7-2 with TRBJ2-1; TRBD1 is a possible D gene (5 bases). Looked up from germline, CDR1 is SGHTA and CDR2 is FQGNSA. Trimming left V 1 base short and J 0 bases short, with 10 bases between. The CDR3 runs 16 residues. The CDR3 loop reads CASSLEGKSSYNEQFF. CDR3 DNA sequence: TGTGCCAGCAGCTTAGAGGGGAAAAGCTCCTACAATGAGCAGTTCTTC.

The CDR3 is CASSPRGSRLAREQYF. In DNA, the CDR3 is TGTGCCAGCAGTCCTAGGGGGTCCAGACTAGCTCGCGAGCAGTACTTC. The chain employs TRBV7-6 and TRBJ2-7; a possible D gene is TRBD2 (7 bases). V was pared by 6 bases and J by 6 bases, with 24 bases between. The CDR3 is 16 residues long. Per the germline V gene, CDR1 is SGHVS and CDR2 is FNYEAQ.

This clonotype was counted only a few times. The gene calls are TRBV2 and TRBJ2-3, with TRBD2 identical over 11 bases. V gave up 6 bases and J gave up 13 bases; unmatched junction bases: 15. The CDR3 is made up of 15 amino acids. Germline CDR1 is SNHLY and CDR2 is FYNNEI. The CDR3 protein is CASRPGLADQREKYF. Here the CDR3 DNA reads TGTGCCAGCAGGCCGGGACTAGCGGACCAGAGGGAGAAGTATTTT. Full variable domain (remainder filled in from reference TRBV2 and TRBJ2-3): EPEVTQTPSHQVTQMGQEVILRCVPISNHLYFYWYRQILGQKVEFLVSFYNNEISEKSEIFDDQFSVERPDGSNFTLKIRSTKLEDSAMYFCASRPGLADQREKYFGPGTRLTVL.